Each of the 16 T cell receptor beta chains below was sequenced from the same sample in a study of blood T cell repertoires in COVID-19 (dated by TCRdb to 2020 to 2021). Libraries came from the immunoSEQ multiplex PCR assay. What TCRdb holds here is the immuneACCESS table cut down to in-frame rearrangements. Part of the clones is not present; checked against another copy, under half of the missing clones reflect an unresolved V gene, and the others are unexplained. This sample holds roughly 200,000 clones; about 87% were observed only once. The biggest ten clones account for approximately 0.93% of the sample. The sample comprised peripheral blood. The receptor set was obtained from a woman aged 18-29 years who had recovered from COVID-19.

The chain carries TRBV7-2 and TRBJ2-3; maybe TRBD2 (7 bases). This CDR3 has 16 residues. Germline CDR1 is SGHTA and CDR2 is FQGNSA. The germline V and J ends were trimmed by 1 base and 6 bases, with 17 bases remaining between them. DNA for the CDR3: TGTGCCAGCAGCTTAGGGGGGGCGGGAGCAACCGATACGCAGTATTTT. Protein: CASSLGGAGATDTQYF.

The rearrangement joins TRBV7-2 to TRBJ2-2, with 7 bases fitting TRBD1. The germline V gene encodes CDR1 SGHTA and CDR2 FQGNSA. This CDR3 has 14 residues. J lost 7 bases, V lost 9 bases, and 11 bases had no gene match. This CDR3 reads CASDATGVGGELFF. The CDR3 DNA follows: TGTGCCAGTGATGCCACAGGGGTGGGCGGGGAGCTGTTTTTT. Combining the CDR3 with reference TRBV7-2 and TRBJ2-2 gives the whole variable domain GAGVSQSPSNKVTEKGKDVELRCDPISGHTALYWYRQSLGQGLEFLIYFQGNSAPDKSGLPSDRFSAERTGGSVSTLTIQRTQQEDSAVYLCASDATGVGGELFFGEGSRLTVL.

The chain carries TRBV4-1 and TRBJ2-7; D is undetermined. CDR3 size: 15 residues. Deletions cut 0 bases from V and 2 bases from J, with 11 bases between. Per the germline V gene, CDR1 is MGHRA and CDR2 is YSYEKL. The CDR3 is CASSQEAAVTYEQYV. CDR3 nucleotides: TGCGCCAGCAGCCAAGAGGCGGCCGTCACCTACGAGCAGTACGTC.

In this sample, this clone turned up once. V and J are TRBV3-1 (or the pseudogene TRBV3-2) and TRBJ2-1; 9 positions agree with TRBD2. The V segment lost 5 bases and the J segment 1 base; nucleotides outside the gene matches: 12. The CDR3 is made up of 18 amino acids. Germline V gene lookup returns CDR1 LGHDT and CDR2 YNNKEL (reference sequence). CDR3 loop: CASSSRGSGRGSYNEQFF. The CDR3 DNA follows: TGTGCCAGCAGCTCTCGCGGTAGCGGGAGAGGGTCCTACAATGAGCAGTTCTTC.

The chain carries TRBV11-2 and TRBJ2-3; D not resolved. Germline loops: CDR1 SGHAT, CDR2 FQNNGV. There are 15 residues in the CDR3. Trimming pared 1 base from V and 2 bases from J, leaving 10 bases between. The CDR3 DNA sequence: TGTGCCAGCAGCTTAGGGGCCGGAAACACAGATACGCAGTATTTT. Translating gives CASSLGAGNTDTQYF.

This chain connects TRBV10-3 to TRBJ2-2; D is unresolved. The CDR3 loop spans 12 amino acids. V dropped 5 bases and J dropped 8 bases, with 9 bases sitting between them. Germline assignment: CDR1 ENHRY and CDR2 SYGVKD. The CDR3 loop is CAISNTGGELFF. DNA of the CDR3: TGTGCCATCAGTAACACCGGGGGGGAGCTGTTTTTT.

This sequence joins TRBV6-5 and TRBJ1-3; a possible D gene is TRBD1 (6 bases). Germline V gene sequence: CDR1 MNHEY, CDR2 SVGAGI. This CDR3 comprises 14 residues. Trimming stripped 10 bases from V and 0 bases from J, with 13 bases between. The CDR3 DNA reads TGTGCCACCCAGGGGCAGACCTCTGGAAACACCATATATTTT. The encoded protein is CATQGQTSGNTIYF.

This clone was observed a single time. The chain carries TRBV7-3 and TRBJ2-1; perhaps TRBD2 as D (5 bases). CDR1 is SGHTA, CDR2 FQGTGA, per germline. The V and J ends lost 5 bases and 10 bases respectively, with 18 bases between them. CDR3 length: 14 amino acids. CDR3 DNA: TGTGCCAGCAGCCCGACCCCCGGGGTAGCCGAGCAGTTCTTC. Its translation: CASSPTPGVAEQFF.

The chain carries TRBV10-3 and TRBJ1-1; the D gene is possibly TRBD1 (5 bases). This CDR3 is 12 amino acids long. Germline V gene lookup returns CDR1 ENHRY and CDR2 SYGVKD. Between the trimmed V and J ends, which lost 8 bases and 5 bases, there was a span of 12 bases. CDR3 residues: CAIGQGGTEAFF. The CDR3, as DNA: TGTGCCATCGGGCAGGGAGGAACTGAAGCTTTCTTT.

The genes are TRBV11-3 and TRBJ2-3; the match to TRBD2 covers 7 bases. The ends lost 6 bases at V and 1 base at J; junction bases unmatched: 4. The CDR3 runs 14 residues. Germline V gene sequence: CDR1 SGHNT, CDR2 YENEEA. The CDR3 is CASSYRGGTDTQYF. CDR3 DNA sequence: TGTGCCAGCAGTTACCGGGGGGGCACAGATACGCAGTATTTT.

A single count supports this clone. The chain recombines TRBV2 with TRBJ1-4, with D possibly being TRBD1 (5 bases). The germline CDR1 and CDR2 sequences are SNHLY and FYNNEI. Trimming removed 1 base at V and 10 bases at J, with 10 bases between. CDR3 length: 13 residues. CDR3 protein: CASSEVRGAKLFF. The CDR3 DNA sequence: TGTGCCAGCAGTGAAGTAAGGGGCGCAAAACTGTTTTTT.

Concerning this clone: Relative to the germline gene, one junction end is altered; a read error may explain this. The CDR3 region is CASRQGAFEAVYEQYF. The CDR3 coding sequence is TGCGCCAGCAGACAAGGTGCGTTTGAGGCAGTCTACGAGCAGTACTTC. This chain connects TRBV4-1 to TRBJ2-7; D not certain. This CDR3 contains 16 residues. Germline V gene sequence: CDR1 MGHRA, CDR2 YSYEKL.

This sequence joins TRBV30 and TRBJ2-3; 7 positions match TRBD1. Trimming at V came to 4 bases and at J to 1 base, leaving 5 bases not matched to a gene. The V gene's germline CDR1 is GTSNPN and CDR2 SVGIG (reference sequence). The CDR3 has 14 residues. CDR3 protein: CAWTGTARTDTQYF. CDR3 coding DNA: TGTGCCTGGACTGGGACAGCCCGCACAGATACGCAGTATTTT.

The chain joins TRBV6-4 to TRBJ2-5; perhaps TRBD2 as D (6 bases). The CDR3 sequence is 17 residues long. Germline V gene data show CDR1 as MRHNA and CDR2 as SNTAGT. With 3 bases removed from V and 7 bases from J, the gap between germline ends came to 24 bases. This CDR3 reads CASSDPVADPPDGTQYF. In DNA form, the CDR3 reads TGTGCCAGCAGTGATCCAGTAGCGGACCCACCCGACGGGACCCAGTACTTC.

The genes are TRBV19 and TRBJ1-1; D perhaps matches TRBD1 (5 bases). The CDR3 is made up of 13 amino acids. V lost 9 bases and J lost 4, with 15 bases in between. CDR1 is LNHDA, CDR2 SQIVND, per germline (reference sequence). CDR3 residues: CASVQGSPTEAFF. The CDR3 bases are TGTGCCAGCGTTCAGGGAAGCCCCACTGAAGCTTTCTTT.

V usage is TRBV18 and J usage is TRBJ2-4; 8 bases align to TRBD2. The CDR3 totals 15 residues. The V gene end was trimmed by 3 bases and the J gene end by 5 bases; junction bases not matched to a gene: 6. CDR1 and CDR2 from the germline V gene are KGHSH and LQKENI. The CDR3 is CASSPSGGNENIQYF. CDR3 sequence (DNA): TGTGCCAGCTCACCTTCGGGGGGGAACGAAAACATTCAGTACTTC.